This T cell receptor beta chain was observed in a study of cytomegalovirus exposure and HLA in healthy donors. Study information: Early release data held roughly 90 million unique TCRs from HLA-typed donors. Findings of the study overall: Most TCR sequences were seen very rarely across donors, but some public TCRs occurred in many.

PCR primers comprised 60 Vbeta and 13 Jbeta primers. The assay was immunoSEQ multiplex PCR, and TCRdb's table has in-frame clones only and misses some. The sample includes around 130,000 clones, 80% to 85% of them seen just once. The CDR3 contains 14 residues. Germline V gene data show CDR1 as SEHNR and CDR2 as FQNEAQ (reference sequence). V was pared by 5 bases and J by 0 bases, with 10 bases between. A word on this clone: The antigen remains undetermined.

The TCR was taken from a female donor in good health and CMV-seronegative. The sequencing input was PBMCs. The rearrangement links TRBV7-9 to TRBJ1-1, with D perhaps TRBD1 (6 bases). The CDR3 is CASSHGQMNTEAFF. The CDR3 bases are TGTGCCAGCAGCCACGGACAGATGAACACTGAAGCTTTCTTT.